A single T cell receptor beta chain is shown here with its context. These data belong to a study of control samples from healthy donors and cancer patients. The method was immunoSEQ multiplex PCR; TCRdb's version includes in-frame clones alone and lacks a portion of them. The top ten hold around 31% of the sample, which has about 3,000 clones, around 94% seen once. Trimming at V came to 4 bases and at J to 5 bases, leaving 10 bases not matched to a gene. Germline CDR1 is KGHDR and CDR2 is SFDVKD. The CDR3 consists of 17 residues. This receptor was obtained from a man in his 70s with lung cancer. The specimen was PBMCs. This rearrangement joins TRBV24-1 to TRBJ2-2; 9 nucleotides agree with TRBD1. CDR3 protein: CATSDRNSDRGTGELFF. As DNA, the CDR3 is TGTGCCACCAGTGACCGCAACTCGGACAGGGGAACCGGGGAGCTGTTTTTT.